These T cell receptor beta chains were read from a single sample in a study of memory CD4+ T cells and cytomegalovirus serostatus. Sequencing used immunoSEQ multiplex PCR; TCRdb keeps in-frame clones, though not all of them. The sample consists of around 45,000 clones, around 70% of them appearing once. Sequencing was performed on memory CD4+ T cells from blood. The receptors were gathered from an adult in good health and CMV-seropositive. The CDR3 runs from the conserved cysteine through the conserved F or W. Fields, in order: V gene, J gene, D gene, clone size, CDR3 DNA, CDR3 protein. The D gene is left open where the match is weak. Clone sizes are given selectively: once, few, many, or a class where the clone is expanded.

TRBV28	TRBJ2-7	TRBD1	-	TGTGCCAGCAGTACTCCGGGACAGGGGTCCTACGAGCAGTACTTC	CASSTPGQGSYEQYF
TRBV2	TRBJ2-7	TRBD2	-	TGTGCCAGCAGTGAAGCGGGACTAGATGACTTC	CASSEAGLDDF
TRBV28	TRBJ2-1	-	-	TGTGCCAGCAGTTTGGGGCAGACCTCCTACAATGAGCAGTTCTTC	CASSLGQTSYNEQFF
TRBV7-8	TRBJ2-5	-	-	TGTGCCAGCAGCCAGCCTGGGGCTGGGGCCCAAGAGACCCAGTACTTC	CASSQPGAGAQETQYF
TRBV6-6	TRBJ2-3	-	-	TGTGCCAGCAAGGGACACACCCTTAGCACAGATACGCAGTATTTT	CASKGHTLSTDTQYF
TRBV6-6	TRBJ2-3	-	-	TGTGCCAGCAGTTACCTGGCCCGTGGGCAAGATACGCAGTATTTT	CASSYLARGQDTQYF
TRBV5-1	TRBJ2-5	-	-	TGCGCCAGTGGACTGGACCGAGAGACCCAGTACTTC	CASGLDRETQYF
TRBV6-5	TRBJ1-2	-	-	TGTGCCAGCAGTGAAACTAGGGAGTATGGCTACACCTTC	CASSETREYGYTF
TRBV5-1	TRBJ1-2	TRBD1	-	TGCGCCAGCAGTTCCTCCACAGGGGACTATGGCTACACCTTC	CASSSSTGDYGYTF
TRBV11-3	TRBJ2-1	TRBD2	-	TGTGCCAGCAGCCCTACCCTAGCGGGGGGCCGGGGTGAGCAGTTCTTC	CASSPTLAGGRGEQFF
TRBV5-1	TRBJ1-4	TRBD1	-	TGCGCCAGCAGCCTGGGACAGGGAGACTATGAAAAACTGTTTTTT	CASSLGQGDYEKLFF
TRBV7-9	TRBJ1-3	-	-	TGTGCCAGCAGCTCACGGACCCACCTTTGGGGCACCATATATTTT	CASSSRTHLWGTIYF
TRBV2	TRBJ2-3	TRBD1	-	TGTGCCAGCAGTGATGGACAGGAAACTAGCACAGATACGCAGTATTTT	CASSDGQETSTDTQYF
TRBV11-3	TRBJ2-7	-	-	TGTGCCAGCAGCTTCAGGGTTGGCGAGCAGTACTTC	CASSFRVGEQYF
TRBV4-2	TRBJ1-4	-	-	TGTGCCAGCAGCCAAGATCTATCGGGAACTAATGAAAAACTGTTTTTT	CASSQDLSGTNEKLFF
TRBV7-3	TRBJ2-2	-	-	TGTGCCAGCAGCTTTGGGGGTAACACCGGGGAGCTGTTTTTT	CASSFGGNTGELFF
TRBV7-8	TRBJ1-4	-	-	TGTGCCAGCACCAGTTCTGGGAGTTTCGAAAAACTGTTTTTT	CASTSSGSFEKLFF
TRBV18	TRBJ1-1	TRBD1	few	TGTGCCAGCTCACCGAATACAGGGGGCACTGAAGCTTTCTTT	CASSPNTGGTEAFF
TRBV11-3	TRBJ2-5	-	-	TGTGCCAGCAGCTTAGAGGGGGAAAGCGGTGAGACCCAGTACTTC	CASSLEGESGETQYF
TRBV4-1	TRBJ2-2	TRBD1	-	TGCGCCAGCAGCCAAGAAATTCCCGGGACAGAGAACACCGGGGAGCTGTTTTTT	CASSQEIPGTENTGELFF
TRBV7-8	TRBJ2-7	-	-	TGTGCCAGCAGCTTAAACCAGTACTACGAGCAGTACTTC	CASSLNQYYEQYF
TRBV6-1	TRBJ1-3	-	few	TGTGCCAGCACCCAACTGGACTCTGGAAACACCATATATTTT	CASTQLDSGNTIYF
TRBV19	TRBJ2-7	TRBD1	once	TGTGCCAGTAGTACCCTGGACAGGGCCAGCTCCTACGAGCAGTACTTC	CASSTLDRASSYEQYF
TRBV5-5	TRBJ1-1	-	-	TGTGCCAGCAGCTGGGGAGGGGATCGCACTGAAGCTTTCTTT	CASSWGGDRTEAFF
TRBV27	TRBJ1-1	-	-	TGTGCCAGCAGTCCAGACAGAAAGAACACTGAAGCTTTCTTT	CASSPDRKNTEAFF
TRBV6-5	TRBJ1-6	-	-	TGTGCCAGCAGTTACTCGAGGGGTTCACCCCTCCACTTT	CASSYSRGSPLHF
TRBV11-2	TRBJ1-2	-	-	TGTGCCAGCAGCTTAGAAGTAGGTGGTTATGGCTACACCTTC	CASSLEVGGYGYTF
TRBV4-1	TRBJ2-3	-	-	TGCGCCAGCAGCCAAGGAAGGGGGGCGGGGAGCCCCACAGATACGCAGTATTTT	CASSQGRGAGSPTDTQYF
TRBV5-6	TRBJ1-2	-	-	TGTGCCAGCAGCTTTCGCCCCCTGGGGGGGCGCGAAAATGGCTACACCTTC	CASSFRPLGGRENGYTF
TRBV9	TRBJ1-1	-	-	TGTGCCAGCAGCCCTGGGGACCCCAGGTTGGGGAAAGCTTTCTTT	CASSPGDPRLGKAFF
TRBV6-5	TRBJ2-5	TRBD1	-	TGTGCCAGCACCGGACAGGGGGGAGAGACCCAGTACTTC	CASTGQGGETQYF
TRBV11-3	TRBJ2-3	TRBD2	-	TGTGCCAGCAGCCCGGGGACTAGCGGGCGTGTAGATACGCAGTATTTT	CASSPGTSGRVDTQYF
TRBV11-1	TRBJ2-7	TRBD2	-	TGTGCCAGCAGCTCCTCAGCGGGGATATCCTACGAGCAGTACTTC	CASSSSAGISYEQYF
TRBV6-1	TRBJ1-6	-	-	TGTGCCAGCACTCCCAGGGCTTCACCCCTCCACTTT	CASTPRASPLHF
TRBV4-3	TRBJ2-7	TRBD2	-	TGCGCCAGCAGCCTAGCCTGGACTAGCGGGGCACACGAGCAGTACTTC	CASSLAWTSGAHEQYF
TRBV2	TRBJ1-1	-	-	TGTGCCAGCGGAACTGGGGGAATGGAAGCTTTCTTT	CASGTGGMEAFF
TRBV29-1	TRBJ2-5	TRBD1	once	TGCAGCGTTGATACAGGGGATCAGGAGACCCAGTACTTC	CSVDTGDQETQYF
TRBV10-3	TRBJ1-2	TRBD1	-	TGTGCCATCAGTGAGTCCTGGGGACAGTCGGTCTATGGCTACACCTTC	CAISESWGQSVYGYTF
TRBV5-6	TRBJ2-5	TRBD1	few	TGTGCCAGCAACAGGGACAGGGGGGAAGCCCAGTACTTC	CASNRDRGEAQYF
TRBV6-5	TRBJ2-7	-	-	TGTGCCAGCAGTTTTCGAAGGACCGGAGTGGGGCACGAGCAGTACTTC	CASSFRRTGVGHEQYF
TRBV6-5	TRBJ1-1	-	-	TGTGCCAGCAGTTACTCGACGGACCACACTGAAGCTTTCTTT	CASSYSTDHTEAFF
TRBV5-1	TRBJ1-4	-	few	TGCGCCAGCAGCAGCAGCCAGTTTTCTAATGAAAAACTGTTTTTT	CASSSSQFSNEKLFF
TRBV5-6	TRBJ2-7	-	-	TGTGCCAGCAGCTTTCCGGGGGTTTACGAGCAGTACTTC	CASSFPGVYEQYF
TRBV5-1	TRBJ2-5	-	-	TGCGCCAGCAGCTTGAATAGCGGCGGGCCGGGGACCCAGTACTTC	CASSLNSGGPGTQYF
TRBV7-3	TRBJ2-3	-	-	TGTGCCAGCAGCTTAACGGCCTCTAGCGGCACAGATACGCAGTATTTT	CASSLTASSGTDTQYF
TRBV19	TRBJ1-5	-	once	TGTGCCAGTCGGGGGGCTTATAGCAATCAGCCCCAGCATTTT	CASRGAYSNQPQHF
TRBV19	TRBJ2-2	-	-	TGTGCCAGTACCCGGATCGATGGGGTGGCCACCGGGGAGCTGTTTTTT	CASTRIDGVATGELFF
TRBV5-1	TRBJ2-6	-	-	TGCGCCAGCAGAAGTGGAGGGTCTGGGGCCAACGTCCTGACTTTC	CASRSGGSGANVLTF
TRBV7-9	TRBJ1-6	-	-	TGTGCCAGCAGCCACGCGGCCATGGGGATCGTAAGGGCCAATTCACCCCTCCACTTT	CASSHAAMGIVRANSPLHF
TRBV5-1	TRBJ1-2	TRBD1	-	TGCGCCAGCAGCGAGACAGGGGGCGGCTATGGCTACACCTTC	CASSETGGGYGYTF
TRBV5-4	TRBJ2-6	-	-	TGTGCCAGCAGCTTGATTCAGACCTCTGGGGCCAACGTCCTGACTTTC	CASSLIQTSGANVLTF
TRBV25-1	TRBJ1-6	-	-	TGTGCCAGCAGTGTGTTCGGGACTGATGATTCACCCCTCCACTTT	CASSVFGTDDSPLHF
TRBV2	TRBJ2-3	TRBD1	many	TGTGCCAGCAGTGAGGACAGGGCCACAGATACGCAGTATTTT	CASSEDRATDTQYF
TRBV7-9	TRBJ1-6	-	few	TGTGCCAGCAGCTTAGCCGGGTATTCACCCCTCCACTTT	CASSLAGYSPLHF
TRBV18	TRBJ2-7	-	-	TGTGCCAGCTCACCACGGTCATCTTCCGGGGGTTTAGGCTACGAGCAGTACTTC	CASSPRSSSGGLGYEQYF